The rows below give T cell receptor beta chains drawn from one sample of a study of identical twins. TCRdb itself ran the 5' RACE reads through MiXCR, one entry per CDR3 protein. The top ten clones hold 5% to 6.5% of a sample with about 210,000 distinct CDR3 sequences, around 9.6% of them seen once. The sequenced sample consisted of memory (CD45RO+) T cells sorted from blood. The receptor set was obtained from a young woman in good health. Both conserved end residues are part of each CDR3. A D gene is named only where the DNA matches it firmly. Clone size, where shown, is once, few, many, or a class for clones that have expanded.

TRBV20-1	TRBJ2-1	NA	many	CSANRGGNEYNEQFF	TGCAGTGCCAATAGAGGGGGGAACGAATACAATGAGCAGTTCTTC
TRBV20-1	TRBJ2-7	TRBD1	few	CSAHPRQGSSYEQYF	TGCAGTGCCCACCCCCGACAGGGCAGCTCCTACGAGCAGTACTTC
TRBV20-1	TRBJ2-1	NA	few	CSAPSRDGGRYNEQFF	TGCAGTGCCCCATCGCGGGACGGGGGGCGCTACAATGAGCAGTTCTTC
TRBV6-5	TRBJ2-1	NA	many	CASSWVPSSDEQFF	TGTGCCAGCAGTTGGGTCCCGAGTTCCGATGAGCAGTTCTTC
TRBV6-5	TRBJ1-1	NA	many	CASSSLGGGWGAFF	TGTGCCAGCAGTTCACTCGGGGGCGGTTGGGGAGCTTTCTTT
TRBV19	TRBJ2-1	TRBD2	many	CASTRTSASSYNEQFF	TGTGCCAGTACCCGGACTAGCGCCAGCTCCTACAATGAGCAGTTCTTC
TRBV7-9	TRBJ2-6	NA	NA	CASSITGVLTF	TGTGCCAGCAGCATTACTGGTGTCCTGACTTTC
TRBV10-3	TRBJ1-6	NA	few	CAASGNSPLHF	TGTGCCGCCTCCGGGAATTCACCCCTCCACTTT
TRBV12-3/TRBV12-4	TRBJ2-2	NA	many	CASSLIGELFF	TGTGCCAGCAGTTTAATCGGGGAGCTGTTTTTT
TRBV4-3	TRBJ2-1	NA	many	CASSQESLGRGGNEQFF	TGCGCCAGCAGCCAAGAGAGCCTAGGTAGAGGGGGGAATGAGCAGTTCTTC
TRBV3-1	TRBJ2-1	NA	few	CASSQPGPSVRNLFF	TGTGCCAGCAGCCAACCGGGCCCCAGCGTTCGCAACCTGTTCTTC
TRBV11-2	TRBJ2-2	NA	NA	CASSYAARELFF	TGTGCCAGCAGCTACGCTGCCCGGGAGCTGTTTTTT
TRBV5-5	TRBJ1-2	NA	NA	CASSLEYRTDYGYTF	TGTGCCAGCAGCTTGGAGTACAGAACTGACTATGGCTACACCTTC
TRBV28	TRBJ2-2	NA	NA	CASTRRGELFF	TGTGCCAGCACCCGCCGTGGGGAGCTGTTTTTT
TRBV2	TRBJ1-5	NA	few	CASSDSAGEQPQHF	TGTGCCAGCAGTGATTCCGCAGGGGAGCAGCCCCAGCATTTT
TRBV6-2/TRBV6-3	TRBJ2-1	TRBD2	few	CATRTITGLGYNEQFF	TGTGCCACCCGCACCATTACGGGACTAGGCTACAATGAGCAGTTCTTC
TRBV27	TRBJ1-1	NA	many	CASSFTLNTEAFF	TGTGCCAGCAGTTTCACTTTGAACACTGAAGCTTTCTTT
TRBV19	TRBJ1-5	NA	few	CASSIAGDQPQHF	TGTGCCAGTAGTATCGCGGGGGATCAGCCCCAGCATTTT
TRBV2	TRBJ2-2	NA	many	CASINSENTGELFF	TGTGCCAGCATCAACTCAGAGAACACCGGGGAGCTGTTTTTT
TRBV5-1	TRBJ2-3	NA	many	CASSLDQITDTQYF	TGCGCCAGCAGCTTGGATCAGATCACAGATACGCAGTATTTT
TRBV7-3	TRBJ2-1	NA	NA	CASSFGGENEQFF	TGTGCCAGCAGCTTCGGCGGGGAAAATGAGCAGTTCTTC
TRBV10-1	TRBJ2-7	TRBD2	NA	CASRGLAGVREQYF	TGCGCCAGCCGGGGACTAGCGGGAGTAAGGGAGCAGTACTTC
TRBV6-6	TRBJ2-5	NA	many	CASSQGTQYF	TGTGCCAGCAGCCAGGGTACCCAGTACTTC
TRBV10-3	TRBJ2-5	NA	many	CAISERLETQYF	TGTGCCATCAGTGAGAGGCTTGAGACCCAGTACTTC
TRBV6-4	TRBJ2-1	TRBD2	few	CASSALAGGDEQFF	TGTGCCAGCAGTGCTCTAGCGGGGGGAGATGAGCAGTTCTTC
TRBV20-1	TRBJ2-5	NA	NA	CSAGRFLFQETQYF	TGCAGTGCTGGGAGATTCTTATTCCAAGAGACCCAGTACTTC
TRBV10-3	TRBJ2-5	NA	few	CAISVGAGETQYF	TGTGCCATCAGTGTCGGGGCAGGAGAGACCCAGTACTTC
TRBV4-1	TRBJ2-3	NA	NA	CASSPVGGGSADTQYF	TGCGCCAGCAGCCCCGTCGGGGGCGGGTCTGCAGATACGCAGTATTTT
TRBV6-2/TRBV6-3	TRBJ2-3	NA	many	CASSYGAGLGVYTQYF	TGTGCCAGCAGTTACGGGGCGGGACTCGGTGTTTATACGCAGTATTTT
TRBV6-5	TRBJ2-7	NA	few	CASSYLYRGYGYEQYF	TGTGCCAGCAGTTACCTCTATAGGGGCTATGGCTACGAGCAGTACTTC
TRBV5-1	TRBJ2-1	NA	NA	CASSLSLSGDGYEQFF	TGCGCCAGCAGCTTGTCCTTATCGGGAGATGGCTATGAGCAGTTCTTC
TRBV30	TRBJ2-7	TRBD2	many	CAWNRDYSSYEQYF	TGTGCCTGGAACCGGGACTACTCATCCTACGAGCAGTACTTC
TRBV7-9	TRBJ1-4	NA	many	CASSSPGVREFEKLFF	TGTGCCAGCAGCTCCCCAGGGGTCCGCGAGTTTGAAAAACTGTTTTTT
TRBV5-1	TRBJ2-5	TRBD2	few	CASSPRRTSQQETQYF	TGCGCCAGCAGCCCCAGACGGACTAGCCAACAAGAGACCCAGTACTTC
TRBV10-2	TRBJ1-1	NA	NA	CASRESLNTEAFF	TGCGCCAGCAGGGAAAGTTTGAACACTGAAGCTTTCTTT
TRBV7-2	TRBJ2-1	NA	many	CASSLGGGASGNEQFF	TGTGCCAGCAGCTTAGGGGGTGGGGCCAGCGGCAATGAGCAGTTCTTC